These T cell receptor beta chains were read from a single sample in a study of radiotherapy plus CTLA-4 blockade in lung cancer. The repertoire was sequenced with immunoSEQ multiplex PCR; TCRdb's copy has only in-frame clones and lacks some. The sample consists of more than 60,000 clones, about 72% of them appearing once. Specimen: peripheral blood, collected from a patient treated with radiotherapy plus ipilimumab. These receptors were collected from a human donor with non-small cell lung cancer who had a complete response to radiotherapy plus ipilimumab. CDR3s include the opening cysteine and the closing phenylalanine or tryptophan. Not every row has a clone size; where given, it reads once, few, many or a size class.

J gene: TRBJ2-7
clone size: once
V gene: TRBV19
CDR3 protein: CASSERAPYEQYF

J gene: TRBJ2-3
clone size: NA
V gene: TRBV18
CDR3 protein: CASSPPSGADTQYF

J gene: TRBJ1-6
clone size: NA
V gene: TRBV7-3
CDR3 protein: CASSLGVHSGSPLHF

J gene: TRBJ2-1
clone size: NA
V gene: TRBV15
CDR3 protein: CATGGREGYNEQFF

J gene: TRBJ2-3
clone size: few
V gene: TRBV10-1
CDR3 protein: CASSESIRAGADTQYF

J gene: TRBJ2-7
clone size: once
V gene: TRBV9
CDR3 protein: CASSVVGGQPRPREQYF

J gene: TRBJ1-6
clone size: NA
V gene: TRBV30
CDR3 protein: CAWGWGPGQAAPLHF

J gene: TRBJ1-6
clone size: NA
V gene: TRBV30
CDR3 protein: CAWSPRENSPLHF

J gene: TRBJ2-6
clone size: NA
V gene: TRBV5-1
CDR3 protein: CASSLVGQGLSGANVLTF

J gene: TRBJ2-5
clone size: once
V gene: TRBV7-2
CDR3 protein: CASSPRGSARPRTQYF

J gene: TRBJ1-2
clone size: once
V gene: TRBV19
CDR3 protein: CASSPRQGAYGYTF

J gene: TRBJ2-7
clone size: NA
V gene: TRBV10-2
CDR3 protein: CAVTGTSDEQYF

J gene: TRBJ2-4
clone size: NA
V gene: TRBV27
CDR3 protein: CANRWRGGAARTKNIQYF

J gene: TRBJ2-5
clone size: NA
V gene: TRBV7-3
CDR3 protein: CASSPIGGTQYF

J gene: TRBJ1-2
clone size: NA
V gene: TRBV19
CDR3 protein: CASYRDWRYGYTF

J gene: TRBJ1-1
clone size: NA
V gene: TRBV2
CDR3 protein: CASREQGRGTEAFF

J gene: TRBJ2-1
clone size: NA
V gene: TRBV10-2
CDR3 protein: CASSHLDKADHNEQFF

J gene: TRBJ2-7
clone size: NA
V gene: TRBV6-5
CDR3 protein: CASSFDRGRRNEQYF

J gene: TRBJ2-1
clone size: NA
V gene: TRBV7-9
CDR3 protein: CASSLTGTSGNEQFF

J gene: TRBJ1-6
clone size: NA
V gene: TRBV30
CDR3 protein: CAWGGQGLSPLHF

J gene: TRBJ1-2
clone size: NA
V gene: TRBV7-2
CDR3 protein: CASSFDRQSEQGYTF

J gene: TRBJ1-5
clone size: NA
V gene: TRBV5-1
CDR3 protein: CASSLSQGNQPQHF

J gene: TRBJ2-5
clone size: few
V gene: TRBV10-1
CDR3 protein: CASSRGAPYQETQYF

J gene: TRBJ2-3
clone size: NA
V gene: TRBV4-1
CDR3 protein: CASSQGAPGTVGDTQYF

J gene: TRBJ2-1
clone size: NA
V gene: TRBV2
CDR3 protein: CASGAGGAPLGEQFF

J gene: TRBJ1-1
clone size: NA
V gene: TRBV30
CDR3 protein: CAWSSTMGQGAYTEAFF

J gene: TRBJ2-1
clone size: NA
V gene: TRBV11-2
CDR3 protein: CASSPTSGAYNEQFF

J gene: TRBJ2-7
clone size: NA
V gene: TRBV6-6
CDR3 protein: CASKAGSGGEQYF

J gene: TRBJ2-2
clone size: NA
V gene: TRBV4-3
CDR3 protein: CASSPIAGYTGELFF

J gene: TRBJ2-7
clone size: NA
V gene: TRBV7-6
CDR3 protein: CASSEIAGGPYEQYF

J gene: TRBJ2-1
clone size: NA
V gene: TRBV5-1
CDR3 protein: CASSPTRRREYNEQFF

J gene: TRBJ2-1
clone size: NA
V gene: TRBV28
CDR3 protein: CASSAPGQGFIYEQFF

J gene: TRBJ1-4
clone size: few
V gene: TRBV6-5
CDR3 protein: CASSYVGGLNEKLFF